The following is a T cell receptor beta chain sequence with its context. Its target is not known. CDR3 length: 13 residues. This sample was taken from a study of blood T cells in healthy people across ages. A second PCR of about 6 to 12 cycles used a sample-barcoded 5' primer and a J-beta primer mix. Every sample gave at least 2.5 million paired-end reads containing CDR3. Each CDR3 protein gets one entry after TCRdb re-called the 5' RACE reads with MiXCR. The table records roughly 1.4 million distinct CDR3 sequences, approximately 59% of them present only once. Study results and limitations: Older age went with lower TCR beta diversity per million T cells, in a roughly linear way.

This sequence originates from a man younger than 35 in good health. The V gene is TRBV12-3 or TRBV12-4, the J gene TRBJ2-7; D perhaps matches TRBD2 (6 bases). The end of the DNA is better explained by TRBJ2-5, so the J call may be wrong. The sample comprised blood. CDR3 protein: CASGFSGEETQYF. In nucleotides, the CDR3 is TGTGCCAGCGGGTTTTCGGGGGAAGAGACCCAGTACTTC.